This T cell receptor (beta chain) emerged from a study of cytomegalovirus exposure and HLA in healthy donors. Study outcomes and limitations: For most subjects, TCR beta sequences were reported to predict HLA-A and HLA-B alleles with accuracy. Highest at DRB1 and lowest at HLA-C, TCR association rates differed among HLA loci in a later analysis.

As to this clone: Its antigen is not known.

Both 60 Vbeta primers and 13 Jbeta primers went into the PCR. Repertoires were generated with immunoSEQ multiplex PCR, while TCRdb's copy carries only in-frame clones and drops some. The sample consists of 110,000 or so clones, 82% of them appearing once. Germline V lookup: CDR1 MGHDK, CDR2 SYGVNS. V was clipped by 5 bases and J by 6 bases, with 19 bases between them. This CDR3 region has 15 residues. Sequencing used PBMCs. The TCR was taken from a woman younger than 30 in good health and CMV-seronegative. The V gene is TRBV25-1, the J gene TRBJ1-2; possible D gene TRBD1, 6 bases. The CDR3 here is CASSPGQWVYDGYTF. DNA of the CDR3: TGTGCCAGCAGTCCCGGACAGTGGGTATATGATGGCTACACCTTC.